What follows are 9 T cell receptor beta chains derived from one specimen sequenced in a study of glioma-infiltrating T cells after dendritic cell vaccination. The time point denotes: after dendritic cell vaccination, including at tumor progression/relapse. The protocol was immunoSEQ multiplex PCR, while the TCRdb copy is restricted to in-frame clones and leaves out a portion. Here the sample spans about 58,000 clones, roughly 83% being singletons. The material was blood, obtained after dendritic cell vaccination. All receptors derive from a human donor with glioblastoma.

The chain couples TRBV12-5 to TRBJ2-1; 7 positions match TRBD2. This CDR3 contains 17 residues. After removal of 3 bases from V and 5 bases from J, the junction contained 13 bases not matched to a gene. CDR1 and CDR2 from the germline V gene are LGHNT and FRNRAP. CDR3 sequence reads: CASGLPPGRGTHNEQFF. The DNA of the CDR3 is TGTGCTAGTGGTTTACCCCCGGGGCGGGGGACCCACAATGAGCAGTTCTTC.

The chain joins TRBV12-2 to TRBJ2-7; TRBD1, the table's D call, was not compared with the DNA. TRBV12-2 is listed as a pseudogene. The CDR3 runs to 15 residues. The CDR3 DNA reads as TGTGCAAGTCGCCCCACGGACAGGGGGTTCGACGAGCAGTACTTC. Protein product: CASRPTDRGFDEQYF.

This chain connects TRBV6-5 to TRBJ2-5; D is possibly TRBD1 (6 bases). Trimming cost V 6 bases and J 4 bases, with 6 bases left between them. The CDR3 is made up of 11 amino acids. The germline gives CDR1 MNHEY, CDR2 SVGAGI. CDR3 bases: TGTGCCAGCAGACAGGGAGAGACCCAGTACTTC. Amino acids: CASRQGETQYF.

The chain recombines TRBV6-1 with TRBJ1-2, with 8 nucleotides matching TRBD1. CDR3 length: 14 amino acids. The ends lost 4 bases at V and 7 bases at J; junction bases unmatched: 8. Per the germline V gene, CDR1 is MNHNS and CDR2 is SASEGT. CDR3 DNA sequence: TGTGCCAGCAGTGCGACAGGGGATGCGGGTGGCTACACCTTC. Protein: CASSATGDAGGYTF.

The chain couples TRBV6-4 to TRBJ1-1, with D unresolved. The germline gives CDR1 MRHNA, CDR2 SNTAGT. This CDR3 region has 14 residues. Trimming removed 2 bases at V and 5 bases at J, with 12 bases between. CDR3 protein: CASSDAGRGTEAFF. The CDR3 DNA follows: TGTGCCAGCAGTGACGCTGGCCGAGGGACTGAAGCTTTCTTT.

The chain joins TRBV7-9 to TRBJ1-1; 8 bases fit TRBD1. Germline V gene lookup returns CDR1 SEHNR and CDR2 FQNEAQ (reference sequence). The CDR3 totals 14 residues. Trimming removed 1 base from V and 3 bases from J; junction bases left unmatched: 1. The CDR3 sequence is CASSLDRGDTEAFF. The CDR3 DNA follows: TGTGCCAGCAGCTTAGACAGGGGGGACACTGAAGCTTTCTTT.

This sequence joins TRBV2 and TRBJ2-3; 8 nucleotides match TRBD2. V gave up 8 bases and J gave up 0 bases; unmatched junction bases: 4. CDR3 length: 14 amino acids. Germline assignment: CDR1 SNHLY and CDR2 FYNNEI. CDR3 DNA: TGTGCCAGCGTAAGACTAGCGAGCACAGATACGCAGTATTTT. Amino acid sequence: CASVRLASTDTQYF.

This clone has just a few counts. This rearrangement joins TRBV10-1 to TRBJ2-1, with TRBD2 matching 11 bases. V lost 6 bases to trimming and J lost 6 bases; unmatched junction nucleotides: 1. The germline V gene has CDR1 WNHNN and CDR2 SYGVQD (reference sequence). CDR3 length: 13 residues. The CDR3 coding sequence is TGCGCCAGCAGCCTAGCGGGAGGCAATGAGCAGTTCTTC. This sequence encodes CASSLAGGNEQFF.

This chain links TRBV10-2 with TRBJ2-7; perhaps TRBD2 as D (5 bases). CDR3 length: 15 amino acids. V lost 0 bases and J 3 bases, leaving 12 bases between the germline ends. Germline V gene sequence: CDR1 WSHSY, CDR2 SAAADI. The CDR3 sequence is CASSESEAELYEQYF. CDR3 coding DNA: TGCGCCAGCAGTGAGTCGGAGGCAGAACTCTACGAGCAGTACTTC.